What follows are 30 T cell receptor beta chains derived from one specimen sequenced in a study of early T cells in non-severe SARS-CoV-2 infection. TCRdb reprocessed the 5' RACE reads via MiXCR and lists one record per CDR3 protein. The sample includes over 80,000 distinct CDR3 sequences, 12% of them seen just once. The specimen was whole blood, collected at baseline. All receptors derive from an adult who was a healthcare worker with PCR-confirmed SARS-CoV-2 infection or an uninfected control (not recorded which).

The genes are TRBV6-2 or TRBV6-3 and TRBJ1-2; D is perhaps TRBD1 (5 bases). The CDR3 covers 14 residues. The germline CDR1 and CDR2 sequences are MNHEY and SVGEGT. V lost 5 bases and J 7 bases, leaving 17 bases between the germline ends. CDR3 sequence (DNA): TGTGCCAGCAGTCCCGGGGCCCCTCAATCTGGCTACACCTTC. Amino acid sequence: CASSPGAPQSGYTF.

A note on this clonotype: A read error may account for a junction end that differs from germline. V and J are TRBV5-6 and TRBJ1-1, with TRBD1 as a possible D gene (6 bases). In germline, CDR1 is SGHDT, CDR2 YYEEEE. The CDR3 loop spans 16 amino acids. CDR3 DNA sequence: TGTGTCAGCAGCTTGACTTCCGGACAGCTGAACACTGAAGCTTTCTTT. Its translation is CVSSLTSGQLNTEAFF. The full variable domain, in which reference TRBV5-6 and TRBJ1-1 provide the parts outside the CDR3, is DAGVTQSPTHLIKTRGQQVTLRCSPKSGHDTVSWYQQALGQGPQFIFQYYEEEERQRGNFPDRFSGHQFPNYSSELNVNALLLGDSALYLCVSSLTSGQLNTEAFFGQGTRLTVV.

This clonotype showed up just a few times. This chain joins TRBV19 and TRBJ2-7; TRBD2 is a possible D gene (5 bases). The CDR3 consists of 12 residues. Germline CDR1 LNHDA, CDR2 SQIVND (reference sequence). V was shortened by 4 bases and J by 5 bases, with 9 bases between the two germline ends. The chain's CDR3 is CASSTFGDEQYF. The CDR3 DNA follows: TGTGCCAGTAGTACGTTCGGGGACGAGCAGTACTTC.

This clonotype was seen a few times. CDR3: CASSLRLEQYF. The CDR3 bases are TGTGCCAGCAGCTTAAGGTTGGAGCAGTACTTC. J is TRBJ2-7 and V is TRBV11-2; D call uncertain. V lost 2 bases, J lost 7 bases, and 6 bases lay in between. CDR1 and CDR2 from the germline V gene are SGHAT and FQNNGV. This CDR3 comprises 11 residues. Complete variable domain (other parts from reference TRBV11-2 and TRBJ2-7): EAGVAQSPRYKIIEKRQSVAFWCNPISGHATLYWYQQILGQGPKLLIQFQNNGVVDDSQLPKDRFSAERLKGVDSTLKIQPAKLEDSAVYLCASSLRLEQYFGPGTRLTVT.

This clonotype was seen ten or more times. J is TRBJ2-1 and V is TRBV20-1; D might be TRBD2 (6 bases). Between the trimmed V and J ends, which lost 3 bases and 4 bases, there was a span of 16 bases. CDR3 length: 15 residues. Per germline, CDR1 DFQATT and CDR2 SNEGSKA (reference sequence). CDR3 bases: TGCAGTGCTAGGAGGGACTCCTTGGCGTACAATGAGCAGTTCTTC. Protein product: CSARRDSLAYNEQFF.

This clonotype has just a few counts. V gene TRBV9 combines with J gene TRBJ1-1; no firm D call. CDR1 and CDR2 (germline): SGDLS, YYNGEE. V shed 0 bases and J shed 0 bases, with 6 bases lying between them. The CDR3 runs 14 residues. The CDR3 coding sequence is TGTGCCAGCAGCGTAGAAGGGTTGAACACTGAAGCTTTCTTT. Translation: CASSVEGLNTEAFF.

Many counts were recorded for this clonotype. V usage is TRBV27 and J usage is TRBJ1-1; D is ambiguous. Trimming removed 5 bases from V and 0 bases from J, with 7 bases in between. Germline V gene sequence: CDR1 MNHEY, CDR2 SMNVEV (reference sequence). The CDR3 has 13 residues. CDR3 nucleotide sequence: TGTGCCAGCAGTCTGCCCATGAACACTGAAGCTTTCTTT. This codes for CASSLPMNTEAFF.

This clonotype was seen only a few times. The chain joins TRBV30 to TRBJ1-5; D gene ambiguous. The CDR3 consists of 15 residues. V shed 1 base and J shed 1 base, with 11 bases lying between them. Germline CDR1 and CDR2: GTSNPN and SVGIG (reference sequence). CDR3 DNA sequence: TGTGCCTGGAGTGCCCCGTTGGGGAGCAATCAGCCCCAGCATTTT. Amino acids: CAWSAPLGSNQPQHF.

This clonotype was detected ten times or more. CDR3 in DNA: TGCAGTGCTAGTAGCGGGGGGCCCACAGATACGCAGTATTTT. Protein: CSASSGGPTDTQYF. The chain joins TRBV20-1 to TRBJ2-3; TRBD2 matches at 10 bases. The germline gives CDR1 DFQATT, CDR2 SNEGSKA (reference sequence). CDR3 length equals 14 residues. V was clipped by 3 bases and J by 2 bases; unmatched bases: 2.

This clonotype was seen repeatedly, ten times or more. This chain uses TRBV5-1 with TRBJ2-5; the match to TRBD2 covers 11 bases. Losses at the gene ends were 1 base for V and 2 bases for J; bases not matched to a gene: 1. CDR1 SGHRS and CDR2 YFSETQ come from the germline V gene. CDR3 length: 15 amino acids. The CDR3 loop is CASSLTSGGQETQYF. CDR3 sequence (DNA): TGCGCCAGCAGCTTGACTAGCGGGGGACAAGAGACCCAGTACTTC.

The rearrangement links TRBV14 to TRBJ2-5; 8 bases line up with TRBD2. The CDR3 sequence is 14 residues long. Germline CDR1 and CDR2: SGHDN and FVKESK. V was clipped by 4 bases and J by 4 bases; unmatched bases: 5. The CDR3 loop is CASSRAGVAETQYF. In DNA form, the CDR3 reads TGTGCCAGCAGCCGAGCGGGAGTGGCAGAGACCCAGTACTTC.

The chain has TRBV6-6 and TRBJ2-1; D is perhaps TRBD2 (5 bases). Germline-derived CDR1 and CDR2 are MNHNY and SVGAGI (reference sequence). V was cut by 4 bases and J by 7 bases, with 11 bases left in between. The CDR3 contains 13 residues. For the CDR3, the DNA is TGTGCCAGCAGTTCCCTGAGGGAAAATGAGCAGTTCTTC. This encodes CASSSLRENEQFF.

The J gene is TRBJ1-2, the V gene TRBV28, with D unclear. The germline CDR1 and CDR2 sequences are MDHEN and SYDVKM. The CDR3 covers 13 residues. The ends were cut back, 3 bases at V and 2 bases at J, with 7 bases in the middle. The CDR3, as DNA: TGTGCCAGCAGTTTTGGGGAAAACTATGGCTACACCTTC. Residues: CASSFGENYGYTF.

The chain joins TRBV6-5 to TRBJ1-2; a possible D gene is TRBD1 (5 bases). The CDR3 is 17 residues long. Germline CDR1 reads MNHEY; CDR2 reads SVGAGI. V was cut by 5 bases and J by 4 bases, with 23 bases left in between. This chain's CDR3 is CASSLSPRGGILYGYTF. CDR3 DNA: TGTGCCAGCAGTCTCTCTCCCCGGGGGGGAATCCTCTATGGCTACACCTTC.

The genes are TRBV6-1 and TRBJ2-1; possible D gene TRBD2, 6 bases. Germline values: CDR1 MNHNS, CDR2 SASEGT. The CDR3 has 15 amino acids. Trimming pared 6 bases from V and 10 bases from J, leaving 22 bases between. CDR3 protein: CASRGLGLSGGEQFF. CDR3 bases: TGTGCCAGCAGGGGATTGGGACTTTCCGGGGGAGAGCAGTTCTTC.

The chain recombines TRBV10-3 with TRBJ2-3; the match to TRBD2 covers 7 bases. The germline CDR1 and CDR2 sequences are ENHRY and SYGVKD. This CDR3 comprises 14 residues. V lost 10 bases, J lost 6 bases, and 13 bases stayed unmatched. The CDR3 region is CATKSAGAFDTQYF. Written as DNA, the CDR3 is TGTGCCACCAAGTCGGCGGGAGCATTCGATACGCAGTATTTT.

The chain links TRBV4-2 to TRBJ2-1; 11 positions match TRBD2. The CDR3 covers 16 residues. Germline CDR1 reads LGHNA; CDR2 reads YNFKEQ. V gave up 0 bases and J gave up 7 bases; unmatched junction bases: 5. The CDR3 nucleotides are TGTGCCAGCAGCCAAGAAGTAGCGGGAGGGCCAAATGAGCAGTTCTTC. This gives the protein CASSQEVAGGPNEQFF.

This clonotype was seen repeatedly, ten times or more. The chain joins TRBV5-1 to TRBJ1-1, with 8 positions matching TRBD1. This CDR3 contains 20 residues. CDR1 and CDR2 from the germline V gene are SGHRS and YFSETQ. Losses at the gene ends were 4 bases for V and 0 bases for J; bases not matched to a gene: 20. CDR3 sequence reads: CASSHRTGRNLEGMNTEAFF. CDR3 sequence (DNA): TGCGCCAGCAGCCACCGGACAGGGCGTAACCTAGAGGGCATGAACACTGAAGCTTTCTTT.

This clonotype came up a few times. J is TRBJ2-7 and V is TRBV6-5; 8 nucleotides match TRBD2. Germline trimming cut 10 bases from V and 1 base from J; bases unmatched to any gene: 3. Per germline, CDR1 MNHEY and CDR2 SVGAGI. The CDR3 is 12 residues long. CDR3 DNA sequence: TGTGCCACCCAGCGGGAGTCCTACGAGCAGTACTTC. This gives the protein CATQRESYEQYF.

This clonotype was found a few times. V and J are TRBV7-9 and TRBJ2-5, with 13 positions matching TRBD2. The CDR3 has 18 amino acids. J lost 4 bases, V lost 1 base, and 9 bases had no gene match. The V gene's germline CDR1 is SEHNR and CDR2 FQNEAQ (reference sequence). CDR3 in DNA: TGTGCCAGCAGCTTAGTAGGAGCAGGACTAGCGGGAGCAGAGACCCAGTACTTC. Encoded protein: CASSLVGAGLAGAETQYF.

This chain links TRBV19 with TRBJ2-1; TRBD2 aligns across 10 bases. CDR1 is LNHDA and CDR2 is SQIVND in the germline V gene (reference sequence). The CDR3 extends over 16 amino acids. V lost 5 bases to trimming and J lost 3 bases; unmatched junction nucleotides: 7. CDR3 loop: CASSFYTSGIYNEQFF. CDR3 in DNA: TGTGCCAGTAGTTTTTACACTAGCGGGATCTACAATGAGCAGTTCTTC.

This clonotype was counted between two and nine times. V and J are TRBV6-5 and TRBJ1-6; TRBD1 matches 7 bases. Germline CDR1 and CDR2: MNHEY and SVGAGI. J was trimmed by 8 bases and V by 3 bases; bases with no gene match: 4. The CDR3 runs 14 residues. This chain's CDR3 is CASSYGTAHSPLHF. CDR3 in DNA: TGTGCCAGCAGTTATGGGACAGCCCATTCACCCCTCCACTTT.

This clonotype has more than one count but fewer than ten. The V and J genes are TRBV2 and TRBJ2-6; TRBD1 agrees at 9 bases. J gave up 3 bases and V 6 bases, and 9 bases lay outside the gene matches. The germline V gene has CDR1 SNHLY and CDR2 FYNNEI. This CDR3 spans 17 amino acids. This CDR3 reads CASRRQGGPYGANVLTF. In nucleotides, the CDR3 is TGTGCCAGCAGACGACAGGGGGGGCCCTATGGGGCCAACGTCCTGACTTTC.

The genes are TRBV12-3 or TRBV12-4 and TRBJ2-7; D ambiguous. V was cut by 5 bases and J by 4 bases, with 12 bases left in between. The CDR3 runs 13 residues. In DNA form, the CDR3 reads TGTGCCAGCAGTGGTAACACCGCGTACGAGCAGTACTTC. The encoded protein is CASSGNTAYEQYF.

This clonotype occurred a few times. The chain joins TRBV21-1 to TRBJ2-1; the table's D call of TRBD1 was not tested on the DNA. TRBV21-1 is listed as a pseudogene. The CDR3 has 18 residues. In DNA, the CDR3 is TGTGCCAGCAGCAAAGACAGGGGCCCTACTAGCTCCTACAATGAGCAGTTCTTC. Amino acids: CASSKDRGPTSSYNEQFF.

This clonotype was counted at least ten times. The CDR3 bases are TGTGCCAGCTCACCATTAGGGCTTAACTACGAGCAGTACTTC. Amino acids: CASSPLGLNYEQYF. V is TRBV18 and J is TRBJ2-7, with D unresolved. The CDR3 loop spans 14 amino acids. Trimming pared 2 bases from V and 3 bases from J, leaving 11 bases between. The germline gives CDR1 KGHSH, CDR2 LQKENI.

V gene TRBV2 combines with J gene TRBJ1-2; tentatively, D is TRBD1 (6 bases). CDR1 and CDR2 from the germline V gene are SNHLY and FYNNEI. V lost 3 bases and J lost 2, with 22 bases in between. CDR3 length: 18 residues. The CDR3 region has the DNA TGTGCCAGCAGTGATTTGGGGAACTCGGGGGCGCGGAACTATGGCTACACCTTC. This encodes CASSDLGNSGARNYGYTF.

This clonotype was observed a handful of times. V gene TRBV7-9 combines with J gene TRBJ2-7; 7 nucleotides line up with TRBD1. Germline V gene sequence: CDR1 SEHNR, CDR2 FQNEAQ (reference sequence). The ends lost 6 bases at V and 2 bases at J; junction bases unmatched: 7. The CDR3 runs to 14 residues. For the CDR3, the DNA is TGTGCCAGCAGAACCCCGGGACAGCCCTACGAGCAGTACTTC. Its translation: CASRTPGQPYEQYF.

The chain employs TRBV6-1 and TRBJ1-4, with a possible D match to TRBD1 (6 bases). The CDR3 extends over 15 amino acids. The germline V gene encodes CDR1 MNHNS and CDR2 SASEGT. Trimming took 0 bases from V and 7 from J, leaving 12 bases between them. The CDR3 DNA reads TGTGCCAGCAGTGAAGCGGGGGGGCGCCGTGAAAAACTGTTTTTT. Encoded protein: CASSEAGGRREKLFF.

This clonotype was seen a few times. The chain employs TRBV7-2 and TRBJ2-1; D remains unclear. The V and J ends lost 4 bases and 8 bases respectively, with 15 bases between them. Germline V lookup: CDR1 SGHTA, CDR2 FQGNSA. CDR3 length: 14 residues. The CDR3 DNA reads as TGTGCCAGCAGCTCCCCTGGGGTTTGGCATGAGCAGTTCTTC. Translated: CASSSPGVWHEQFF.